This T cell receptor beta chain is from a study of beta chain features in type 1 diabetes. Broader study findings: The naive, central memory and Treg TCRB repertoires of patients appeared to be more similar to one another than those of healthy donors. Across all four CD4+ subsets, people with type 1 diabetes showed modestly shorter TCRB CDR3s.

cDNA synthesis used the whole RNA isolate, giving expressed TCRB sequences. TCRdb's copy holds only in-frame clones and misses some; the assay was immunoSEQ multiplex PCR. The data hold 200,000 to 250,000 clones, with about 9.3% observed a single time. Trimming at V came to 1 base and at J to 0 bases, leaving 8 bases not matched to a gene. The CDR3 has 18 amino acids. Germline-derived CDR1 and CDR2 are MGHRA and YSYEKL. As concerns this clone: What it binds is not known.

The receptor's source is a woman under 30 in good health. Sequences were obtained from naive CD4+ T cells from blood. This chain joins TRBV4-1 and TRBJ2-2; TRBD2 aligns across 7 bases. CDR3 amino acids: CASSQAPGGTTNTGELFF. DNA of the CDR3: TGCGCCAGCAGCCAAGCGCCCGGGGGGACCACGAACACCGGGGAGCTGTTTTTT.